This T cell receptor beta chain was obtained from a study of T cell responses to AZD1222 COVID-19 vaccine (dated by TCRdb to the early 2020s). General notes on the study: A total of just over 230 trial participants underwent TCR sequencing, of whom under 220 had received two doses of AZD1222 and 26 had received two doses of the MenACWY control vaccine. Trial participants were enrolled into age subgroups of 18-55, 56-69 and 70-plus years, which contained 148, 28 and 57 TCR-sequenced participants, respectively. General findings and caveats noted by the study authors: After two AZD1222 doses, both the breadth and the depth of spike-specific TCRs were significantly higher than at day 0 and than in MenACWY recipients. Because no samples from the day 14 peak response were available, repertoires could be characterized only after the peak T cell response. Reportedly, almost half of the unique spike-specific TCRs recognized epitopes lying outside the regions that are mutated in the B.1.351 and B.1.1.7 variants. In the small 56-69-year group, the increase in depth fell short of significance, most likely because of low power. Only five or six AZD1222 recipients were SARS-CoV-2 seropositive at baseline, limiting conclusions about previously exposed vaccinees. Participants were mostly white British and included more females than males, and it was suggested by the authors that clonal diversity may have been underestimated. CD4 TCRs associated with the vaccine covered the entire spike protein, and the dominant responses were in regions 160-218 and 743-854.

Interpreted using the paper, the time point label stands for: about 28 days (+/-7) after the second vaccine dose. AZD1222 recipients given second doses at about 4 weeks or at about 12 weeks were pooled, since spike-specific TCR depth and breadth were not found to differ between the two schedules. Samples from vaccinated people were obtained from the UK trials COV001 and COV002, which included a single-blind randomized controlled phase 2/3 trial of AZD1222 (ChAdOx1 nCoV-19) in healthy adults. For TCRbeta chain sequencing, PBMC samples were collected from trial participants at day 0 and at day 28 after the second dose. The CDR3 regions of human TCRbeta chains were subjected to immunosequencing. On the study's bioinformatics: Repertoire TCRs were matched against a reference library of SARS-CoV-2-specific TCRs generated with the MIRA antigen-specificity platform. Breadth was defined as the fraction of unique TCRs that were SARS-CoV-2-associated. Depth was defined as the fraction of total T cells that were SARS-CoV-2-associated. Using the MIRA data, each spike-specific TCR was assigned both to the spike region to which the TCR was reactive and to a CD4 or CD8 class. Log10-transformed breadth and depth values were compared by one-way ANOVA with Sidak's multiple comparisons tests. TCRdb re-hosts the immuneACCESS table, in-frame sequences only. Its copies lack some clones; in the studies checked, an unresolved V gene accounts for under half of them, and the cause for the rest is not known. V and J calls and clone size follow that table, whereas D and trimming were derived from the DNA. This sample holds fewer than 200,000 clones; 88% were observed only once. In total, the top ten clones hold roughly 25% of the sample.

Germline trimming amounts to 0 bases on V and 3 bases on J, with 4 as the count of junction bases outside the gene matches. The CDR1 and CDR2 encoded by the germline V gene are SGHRS and YFSETQ. Reading from cysteine to phenylalanine, the CDR3 counts 15 amino acids. The kept DNA is CDR3 alone, 45 bases in frame from the first base. Points on this clone: It lacks a known antigen. No much larger clone is present one base from it, and per-base qualities are unavailable.

The V and J segments used are TRBV5-1 and TRBJ2-3, and 7 junctional nucleotides match TRBD1. The material was peripheral blood, obtained 28 days after the second AZD1222 dose. The TCR originated in an adult who received the AZD1222 COVID-19 vaccine. The CDR3 corresponds to CASSLAQGVTDTQYF. The DNA sequence is TGCGCCAGCAGCTTGGCGCAGGGGGTTACAGATACGCAGTATTTT.